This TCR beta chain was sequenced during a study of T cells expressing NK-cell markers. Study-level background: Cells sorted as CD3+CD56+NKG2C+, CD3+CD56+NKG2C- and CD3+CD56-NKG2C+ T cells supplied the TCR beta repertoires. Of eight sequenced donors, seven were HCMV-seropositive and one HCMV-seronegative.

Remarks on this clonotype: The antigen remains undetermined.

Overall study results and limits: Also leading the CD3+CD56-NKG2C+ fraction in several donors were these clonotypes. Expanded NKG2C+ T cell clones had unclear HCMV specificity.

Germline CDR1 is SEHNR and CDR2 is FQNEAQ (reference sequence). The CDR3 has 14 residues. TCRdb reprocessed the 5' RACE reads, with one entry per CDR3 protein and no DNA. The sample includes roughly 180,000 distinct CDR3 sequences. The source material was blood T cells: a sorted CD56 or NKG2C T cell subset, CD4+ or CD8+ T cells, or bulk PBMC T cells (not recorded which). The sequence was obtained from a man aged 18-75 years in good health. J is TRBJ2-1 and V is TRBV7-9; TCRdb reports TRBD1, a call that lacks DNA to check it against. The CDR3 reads CASQTGAIWNEQFF.